The 11 T cell receptor beta chains below come from one sample, sequenced in a study of identical twins. Each CDR3 protein is one row after TCRdb ran MiXCR on the 5' RACE reads. The table records about 340,000 distinct CDR3 sequences, about 12% of them present only once. The data were also submitted as part of a second study, on yellow fever vaccine responses in identical twins.

Input material: CD8+ T cells sorted from blood. These receptors all stem from a woman aged 18-29 years in good health.

The table lists this clonotype with a few counts. The rearrangement uses TRBV3-1 and TRBJ1-1; TRBD1 matches 9 bases. The length of the CDR3 is 15 residues. Germline CDR1 and CDR2: LGHDT and YNNKEL (reference sequence). V dropped 5 bases and J dropped 1; count of bases not matched to a gene: 5. Here the CDR3 reads CASSNGTGPNTEAFF. DNA of the CDR3: TGTGCCAGCAGCAACGGGACAGGGCCGAACACTGAAGCTTTCTTT.

This clonotype came up a few times. The chain couples TRBV6-2 or TRBV6-3 to TRBJ1-2; D is unclear. Trimming left V 7 bases short and J 5 bases short, with 17 bases between. Germline assignment: CDR1 MNHEY and CDR2 SVGEGT. This CDR3 is 14 amino acids long. CDR3 in amino acids: CASTPGRVRYGYTF. The DNA for the CDR3 is TGTGCCAGCACCCCTGGGAGGGTAAGGTATGGCTACACCTTC.

This clonotype has at least ten counts. The V gene is TRBV9, the J gene TRBJ2-7; 7 nucleotides agree with TRBD1. The junction had 4 bases not matched to a gene; V was cut back by 0 bases and J by 4 bases. Germline V CDR1 and CDR2: SGDLS, YYNGEE. CDR3 size: 14 residues. Here the CDR3 DNA reads TGTGCCAGCAGCGTAGGAGGGGGCGCGTACGAGCAGTACTTC. Translating it yields CASSVGGGAYEQYF.

This clonotype was picked up a small number of times. This chain uses TRBV20-1 with TRBJ1-2; D uncertain. Trimming cost V 0 bases and J 1 base, with 3 bases left between them. Germline-derived CDR1 and CDR2 are DFQATT and SNEGSKA (reference sequence). CDR3 length: 12 amino acids. CDR3 protein: CSAREGNYGYTF. The CDR3 DNA is TGCAGTGCTAGAGAGGGTAACTATGGCTACACCTTC.

This clonotype was found many times. This rearrangement joins TRBV24-1 to TRBJ2-3, with D perhaps TRBD1 or TRBD2 (6 bases each). Germline CDR1 KGHDR, CDR2 SFDVKD. V lost 4 bases and J lost 1, with 20 bases in between. There are 18 residues in the CDR3. DNA of the CDR3: TGTGCCACCAGTGAGATTCTATCCAGGGGAGGAGGCACAGATACGCAGTATTTT. Encoded protein: CATSEILSRGGGTDTQYF.

This clonotype was observed a handful of times. The V gene is TRBV25-1, the J gene TRBJ2-2, with D possibly being TRBD1 (6 bases). CDR3 length equals 15 residues. V was trimmed by 3 bases and J by 2 bases, leaving 10 bases between them. CDR1 is MGHDK, CDR2 SYGVNS, per germline. CDR3 sequence: CASSDLGANTGELFF. The CDR3 nucleotides are TGTGCCAGCAGTGATCTGGGGGCCAACACCGGGGAGCTGTTTTTT.

This clonotype was seen repeatedly, ten times or more. V gene TRBV12-5 combines with J gene TRBJ2-7; unclear D gene. Deletions cut 2 bases from V and 7 bases from J, with 15 bases between. Germline CDR1 reads LGHNT; CDR2 reads FRNRAP. The CDR3 loop spans 14 amino acids. CDR3 in amino acids: CASGLLTPLREQYF. In nucleotides, the CDR3 is TGTGCTAGTGGTTTGTTAACCCCCCTACGGGAGCAGTACTTC.

The CDR3 coding sequence is TGCAGCGTTGAAAGCCTGTCCTCCTCTGGGGCCAACGTCCTGACTTTC. Translated: CSVESLSSSGANVLTF. The chain recombines TRBV29-1 with TRBJ2-6; D remains unclear. The CDR3 is 16 residues long. V was clipped by 2 bases and J by 0 bases, with 11 bases between them. The germline CDR1 and CDR2 sequences are SQVTM and ANQGSEA.

This clonotype was seen a few times. The V call is TRBV24-1, the J call TRBJ2-5; possibly TRBD1 for D (6 bases). CDR1 and CDR2 from the germline V gene are KGHDR and SFDVKD. There are 13 residues in the CDR3. The V end lost 7 bases, the J end lost 2 bases, and 10 bases lay between the germline ends. CDR3: CATSRTAQETQYF. CDR3 DNA sequence: TGTGCCACCAGCAGGACAGCACAAGAGACCCAGTACTTC.

V usage is TRBV6-5 and J usage is TRBJ2-7; 9 positions agree with TRBD2. V shed 0 bases, J shed 3 bases, and the junction held 6 bases outside the gene matches. Germline V lookup: CDR1 MNHEY, CDR2 SVGAGI. This CDR3 has 16 amino acids. DNA of the CDR3: TGTGCCAGCAGTTACTCGTTTAGCGGGAGTATCTACGAGCAGTACTTC. This sequence encodes CASSYSFSGSIYEQYF.

The chain combines TRBV12-3 or TRBV12-4 with TRBJ1-1; 9 bases match TRBD1. This CDR3 is 14 amino acids long. V gave up 7 bases and J gave up 5 bases; unmatched junction bases: 8. The CDR3 loop is CASTRTGDRTEAFF. The CDR3 DNA follows: TGTGCCAGCACCCGGACAGGGGATCGAACTGAAGCTTTCTTT.